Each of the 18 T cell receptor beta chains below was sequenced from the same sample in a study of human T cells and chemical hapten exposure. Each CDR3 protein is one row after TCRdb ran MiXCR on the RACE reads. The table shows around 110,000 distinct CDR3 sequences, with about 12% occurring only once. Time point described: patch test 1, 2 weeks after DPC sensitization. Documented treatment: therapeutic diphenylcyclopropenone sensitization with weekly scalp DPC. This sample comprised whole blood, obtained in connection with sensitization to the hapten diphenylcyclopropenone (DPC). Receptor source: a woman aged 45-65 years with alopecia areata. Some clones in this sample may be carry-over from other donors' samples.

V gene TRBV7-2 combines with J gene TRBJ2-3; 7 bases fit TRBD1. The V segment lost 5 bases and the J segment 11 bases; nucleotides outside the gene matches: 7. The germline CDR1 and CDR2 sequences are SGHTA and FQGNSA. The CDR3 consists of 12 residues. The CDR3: CASSPLTGLQYF. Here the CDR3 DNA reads TGTGCCAGCAGCCCCCTGACAGGGTTGCAGTATTTT.

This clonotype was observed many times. The DNA of the CDR3 is TGTGCCAGCAGCTTAGTCCTAGGCTACACCTTC. Its protein is CASSLVLGYTF. V is TRBV11-2 and J is TRBJ1-2; D unclear. The CDR3 has 11 residues. Trimming removed 1 base at V and 8 bases at J, with 5 bases between. Per germline, CDR1 SGHAT and CDR2 FQNNGV.

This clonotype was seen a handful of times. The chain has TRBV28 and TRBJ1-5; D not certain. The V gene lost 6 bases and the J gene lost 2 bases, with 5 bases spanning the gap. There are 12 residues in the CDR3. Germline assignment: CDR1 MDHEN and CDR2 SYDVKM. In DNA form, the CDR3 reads TGTGCCAGCAGGTCAGGCAATCAGCCCCAGCATTTT. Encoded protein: CASRSGNQPQHF.

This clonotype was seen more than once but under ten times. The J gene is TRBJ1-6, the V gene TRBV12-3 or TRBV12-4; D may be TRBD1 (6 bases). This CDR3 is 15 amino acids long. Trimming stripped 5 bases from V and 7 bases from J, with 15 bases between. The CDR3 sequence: CASSQGGSTNSPLHF. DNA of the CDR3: TGTGCCAGCAGTCAAGGGGGTTCTACCAATTCACCCCTCCACTTT.

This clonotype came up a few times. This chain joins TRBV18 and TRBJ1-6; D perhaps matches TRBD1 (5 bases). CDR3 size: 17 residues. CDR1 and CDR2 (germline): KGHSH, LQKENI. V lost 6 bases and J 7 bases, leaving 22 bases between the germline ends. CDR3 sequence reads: CASSAYQGFGNNSPLHF. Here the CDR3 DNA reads TGTGCCAGCTCGGCTTATCAGGGATTTGGGAACAATTCACCCCTCCACTTT.

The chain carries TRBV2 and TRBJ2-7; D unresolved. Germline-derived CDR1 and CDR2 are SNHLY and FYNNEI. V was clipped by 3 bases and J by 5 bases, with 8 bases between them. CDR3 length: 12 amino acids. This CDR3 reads CASSENGHEQYF. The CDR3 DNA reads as TGTGCCAGCAGTGAGAATGGCCACGAGCAGTACTTC.

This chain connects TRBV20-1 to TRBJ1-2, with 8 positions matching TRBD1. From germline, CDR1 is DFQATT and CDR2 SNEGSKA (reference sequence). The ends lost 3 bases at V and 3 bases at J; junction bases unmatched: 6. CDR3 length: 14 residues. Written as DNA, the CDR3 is TGCAGTGCTAGGGCCCCAGGGGGCGACTATGGCTACACCTTC. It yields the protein CSARAPGGDYGYTF.

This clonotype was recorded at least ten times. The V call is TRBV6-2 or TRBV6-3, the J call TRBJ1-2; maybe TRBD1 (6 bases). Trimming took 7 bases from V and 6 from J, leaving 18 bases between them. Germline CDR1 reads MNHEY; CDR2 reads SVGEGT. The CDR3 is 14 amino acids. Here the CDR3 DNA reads TGTGCCAGCAACCCTCAGGGGAGGTCGGATGGCTACACCTTC. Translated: CASNPQGRSDGYTF.

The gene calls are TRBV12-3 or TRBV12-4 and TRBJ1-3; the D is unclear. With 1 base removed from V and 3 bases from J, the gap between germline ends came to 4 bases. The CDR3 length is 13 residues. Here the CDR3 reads CASSLDFGNTIYF. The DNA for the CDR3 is TGTGCCAGCAGTTTAGATTTTGGAAACACCATATATTTT.

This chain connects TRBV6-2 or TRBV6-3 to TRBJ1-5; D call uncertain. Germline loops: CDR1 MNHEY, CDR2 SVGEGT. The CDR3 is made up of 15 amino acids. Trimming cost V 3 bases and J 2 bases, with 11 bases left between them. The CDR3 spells CASSYPPGGNQPQHF. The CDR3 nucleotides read TGTGCCAGCAGTTATCCCCCCGGGGGCAATCAGCCCCAGCATTTT.

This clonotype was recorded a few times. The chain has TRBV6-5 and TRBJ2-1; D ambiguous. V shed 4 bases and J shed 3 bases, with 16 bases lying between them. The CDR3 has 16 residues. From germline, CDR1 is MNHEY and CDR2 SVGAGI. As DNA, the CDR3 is TGTGCCAGCAGTTCCTACCCTAGGATAAACTACAATGAGCAGTTCTTC. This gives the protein CASSSYPRINYNEQFF.

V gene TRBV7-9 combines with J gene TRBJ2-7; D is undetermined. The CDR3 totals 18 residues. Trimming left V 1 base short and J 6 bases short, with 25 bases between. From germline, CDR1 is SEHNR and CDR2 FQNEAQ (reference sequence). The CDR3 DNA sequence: TGTGCCAGCAGCTTAGAAAACCCGTGGGCTAGAGAACCCTCCGAGCAGTACTTC. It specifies CASSLENPWAREPSEQYF.

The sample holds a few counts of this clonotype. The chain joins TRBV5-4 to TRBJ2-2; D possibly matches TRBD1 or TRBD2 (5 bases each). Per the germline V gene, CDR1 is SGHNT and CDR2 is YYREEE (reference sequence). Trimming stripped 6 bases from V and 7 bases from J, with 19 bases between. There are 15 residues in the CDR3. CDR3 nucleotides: TGTGCCAGCAAGGAGGCAGGGCCTAGGGACGGGGAGCTGTTTTTT. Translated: CASKEAGPRDGELFF.

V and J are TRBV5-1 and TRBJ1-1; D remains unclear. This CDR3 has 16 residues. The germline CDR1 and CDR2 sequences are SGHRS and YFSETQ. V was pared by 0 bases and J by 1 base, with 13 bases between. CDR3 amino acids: CASSLATDTKNTEAFF. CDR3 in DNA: TGCGCCAGCAGCTTGGCAACGGATACTAAGAACACTGAAGCTTTCTTT.

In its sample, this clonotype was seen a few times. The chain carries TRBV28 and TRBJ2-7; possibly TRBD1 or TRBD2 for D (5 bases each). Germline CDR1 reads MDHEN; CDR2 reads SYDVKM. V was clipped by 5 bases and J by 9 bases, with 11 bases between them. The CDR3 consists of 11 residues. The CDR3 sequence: CASSLGVGQYF. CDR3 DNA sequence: TGTGCCAGCAGTCTGGGGGTAGGGCAGTACTTC.

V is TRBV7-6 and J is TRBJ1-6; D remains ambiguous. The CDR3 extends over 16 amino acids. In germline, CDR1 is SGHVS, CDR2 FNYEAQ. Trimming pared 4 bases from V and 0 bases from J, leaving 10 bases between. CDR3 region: CASSSGTSSYNSPLHF. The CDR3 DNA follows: TGTGCCAGCAGCTCGGGCACCAGCTCCTATAATTCACCCCTCCACTTT.

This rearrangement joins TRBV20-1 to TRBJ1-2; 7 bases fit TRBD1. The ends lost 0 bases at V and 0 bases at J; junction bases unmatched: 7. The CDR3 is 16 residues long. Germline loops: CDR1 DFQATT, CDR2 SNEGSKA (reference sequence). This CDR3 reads CSARDTFGTANYGYTF. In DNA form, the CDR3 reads TGCAGTGCTAGAGACACGTTCGGGACAGCTAACTATGGCTACACCTTC.

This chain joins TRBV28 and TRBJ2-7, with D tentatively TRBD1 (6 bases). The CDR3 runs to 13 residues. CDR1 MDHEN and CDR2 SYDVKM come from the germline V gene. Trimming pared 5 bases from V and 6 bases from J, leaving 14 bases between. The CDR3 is CASSALWTAEQYF. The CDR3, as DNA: TGTGCCAGCAGTGCCCTATGGACAGCCGAGCAGTACTTC.